These 8 T cell receptor beta chains were all obtained from the same sample, sequenced in a study of T-cell memory formation after mild COVID-19. TCRdb recomputed calls from the 5' RACE reads with MiXCR, one row per CDR3 protein. The table records around 110,000 distinct CDR3 sequences, over 15% of them present only once. The sample consisted of PBMCs or a T cell subset sorted from them (not recorded which). These receptors were collected from an adult woman who had mild COVID-19 (a few samples of this study predate the infection). Cell type and time point are not known.

The chain has TRBV7-9 and TRBJ2-1; a weak D match, TRBD1 (6 bases). CDR1 and CDR2 (germline): SEHNR, FQNEAQ (reference sequence). The CDR3 is made up of 12 amino acids. The V end lost 8 bases, the J end lost 4 bases, and 9 bases lay between the germline ends. CDR3 in amino acids: CASADRYNEQFF. The CDR3, as DNA: TGTGCCAGCGCGGACAGATACAATGAGCAGTTCTTC.

This chain joins TRBV7-9 and TRBJ2-1; 8 positions agree with TRBD1. This CDR3 is built from 13 residues. The V gene's germline CDR1 is SEHNR and CDR2 FQNEAQ (reference sequence). V shed 4 bases and J 8 bases; nucleotides not matched to a gene: 4. This CDR3 reads CASSSIQGDEQFF. The CDR3, as DNA: TGTGCCAGCAGCTCGATACAGGGGGATGAGCAGTTCTTC.

This clonotype came up many times. This chain joins TRBV7-9 and TRBJ1-5; 7 bases are a match to TRBD1. Per germline, CDR1 SEHNR and CDR2 FQNEAQ (reference sequence). Germline trimming cut 5 bases from V and 3 bases from J; bases unmatched to any gene: 4. The CDR3 consists of 14 residues. CDR3 nucleotides: TGTGCCAGCAGCCGGGACAGTAACAATCAGCCCCAGCATTTT. Encoded protein: CASSRDSNNQPQHF.

This clonotype was picked up a small number of times. J is TRBJ1-5 and V is TRBV12-5; no reliable D call. V lost 3 bases, J lost 0 bases, and 3 bases lay in between. Germline V gene data show CDR1 as LGHNT and CDR2 as FRNRAP. This CDR3 has 13 amino acids. The CDR3 sequence: CASGFHSNQPQHF. The CDR3 region has the DNA TGTGCTAGTGGTTTCCATAGCAATCAGCCCCAGCATTTT. Using reference TRBV12-5 and TRBJ1-5 for the parts outside the CDR3, the full variable domain is DARVTQTPRHKVTEMGQEVTMRCQPILGHNTVFWYRQTMMQGLELLAYFRNRAPLDDSGMPKDRFSAEMPDATLATLKIQPSEPRDSAVYFCASGFHSNQPQHFGDGTRLSIL.

The chain is built from TRBV3-1 and TRBJ1-1; D gene ambiguous. This CDR3 has 13 residues. CDR1 and CDR2 from the germline V gene are LGHDT and YNNKEL (reference sequence). V was trimmed by 4 bases and J by 3 bases, leaving 9 bases between them. The CDR3 DNA reads TGTGCCAGCAGCCCCTCTCGAGACACTGAAGCTTTCTTT. It encodes CASSPSRDTEAFF.

The CDR3 DNA reads TGTGCCAGCAGGATGGCCTCCAACACTGAAGCTTTCTTT. Translation gives CASRMASNTEAFF. V and J are TRBV12-3 or TRBV12-4 and TRBJ1-1; D not resolved. CDR3 size: 13 residues. With 6 bases removed from V and 2 bases from J, the gap between germline ends came to 10 bases.

This clonotype was observed many times. The CDR3 is CASSPVLTEQYF. In nucleotides, the CDR3 is TGTGCCAGCAGCCCGGTGCTTACCGAGCAGTACTTC. V and J are TRBV7-9 and TRBJ2-7, with no clear D. Per germline, CDR1 SEHNR and CDR2 FQNEAQ (reference sequence). The CDR3 has 12 amino acids. Deletions cut 5 bases from V and 6 bases from J, with 11 bases between.

The CDR3 nucleotides read TGTGCCACCTCTACCCCGGGTCTCGACTACAATGAGCAGTTCTTC. Translated: CATSTPGLDYNEQFF. The rearrangement links TRBV24-1 to TRBJ2-1; D remains ambiguous. The CDR3 spans 15 residues. Germline-derived CDR1 and CDR2 are KGHDR and SFDVKD. Trimming took 9 bases from V and 3 from J, leaving 17 bases between them.